A single sample gave rise to the 16 T cell receptor beta chains below, sequenced in a study of blood T cell repertoires in COVID-19. Assay: immunoSEQ multiplex PCR; the TCRdb copy retains only in-frame clones and omits some. The table shows roughly 73,000 clones, with 70% to 85% occurring only once. The sequenced material came from peripheral blood. The source of these receptors is a woman aged 55-70 years with acute or convalescent COVID-19.

CDR3 protein: CASSLILGYEQYF. Written as DNA, the CDR3 is TGTGCCAGCAGCTTAATTCTAGGCTACGAGCAGTACTTC. This sequence joins TRBV7-9 and TRBJ2-7; D call uncertain. The V gene lost 2 bases and the J gene lost 3 bases, with 8 bases spanning the gap. This CDR3 is built from 13 residues. Germline V gene sequence: CDR1 SEHNR, CDR2 FQNEAQ (reference sequence).

The J gene is TRBJ2-3, the V gene TRBV5-6; 7 positions agree with TRBD2. V lost 0 bases, J lost 2 bases, and 6 bases stayed unmatched. Germline V gene data show CDR1 as SGHDT and CDR2 as YYEEEE. The CDR3 covers 16 residues. The CDR3 DNA reads as TGTGCCAGCAGCTTGGAACTCGGGGGGATCACAGATACGCAGTATTTT. Protein product: CASSLELGGITDTQYF.

The genes are TRBV25-1 and TRBJ1-1; the match to TRBD1 covers 7 bases. This CDR3 is 15 amino acids long. Trimming removed 6 bases from V and 4 bases from J; junction bases left unmatched: 11. CDR1 MGHDK and CDR2 SYGVNS come from the germline V gene. The DNA of the CDR3 is TGTGCCAGCAGGTACGACAAAGGGGGCGGCACTGAAGCTTTCTTT. As protein: CASRYDKGGGTEAFF.

The chain couples TRBV9 to TRBJ2-4, with TRBD1 matching 9 bases. Germline-derived CDR1 and CDR2 are SGDLS and YYNGEE. The CDR3 is 14 amino acids. V lost 4 bases and J lost 6; bases outside the gene matches: 5. CDR3 coding DNA: TGTGCCAGCAGCCCGCCGGGACAGGGAAACATTCAGTACTTC. Encoded protein: CASSPPGQGNIQYF. Supplemented by reference TRBV9 and TRBJ2-4, the full variable domain reads DSGVTQTPKHLITATGQRVTLRCSPRSGDLSVYWYQQSLDQGLQFLIQYYNGEERAKGNILERFSAQQFPDLHSELNLSSLELGDSALYFCASSPPGQGNIQYFGAGTRLSVL.

CDR3 nucleotides: TGTGCCAGCAGTTCCGCCGGGACAGGGAGGTACGAGCAGTACTTC. Translating it yields CASSSAGTGRYEQYF. V and J are TRBV28 and TRBJ2-7, with TRBD1 identical over 9 bases. This CDR3 is built from 15 residues. Germline values: CDR1 MDHEN, CDR2 SYDVKM. J gave up 4 bases and V 4 bases, and 8 bases lay outside the gene matches.

V usage is TRBV9 and J usage is TRBJ2-7; TRBD1 matches 7 bases. After removal of 0 bases from V and 1 base from J, the junction contained 7 bases not matched to a gene. CDR1 is SGDLS and CDR2 is YYNGEE in the germline V gene. CDR3 size: 16 residues. DNA for the CDR3: TGTGCCAGCAGCGTAGCCCCGGACAGGACGTCCTACGAGCAGTACTTC. Its protein is CASSVAPDRTSYEQYF.

The chain uses TRBV5-1 and TRBJ1-4, with D perhaps matching TRBD1 (6 bases). V lost 2 bases to trimming and J lost 2 bases, with 7 bases between them. The CDR3 length is 14 residues. Germline assignment: CDR1 SGHRS and CDR2 YFSETQ. CDR3 amino acids: CASSLGQTNEKLFF. The CDR3 DNA reads as TGCGCCAGCAGCTTAGGACAGACTAATGAAAAACTGTTTTTT.

The chain uses TRBV7-8 and TRBJ1-2; D gene unclear. CDR3 size: 15 residues. The germline gives CDR1 SGHVS, CDR2 FQNEAQ. V lost 3 bases, J lost 2 bases, and 13 bases lay in between. The CDR3 reads CASSFLTTVNYGYTF. CDR3 in DNA: TGTGCCAGCAGCTTCCTAACTACGGTGAACTATGGCTACACCTTC.

The V call is TRBV3-1 (or the pseudogene TRBV3-2), the J call TRBJ2-1; perhaps TRBD1 as D (5 bases). V dropped 0 bases and J dropped 12 bases, with 12 bases sitting between them. Germline CDR1 and CDR2: LGHDT and YNNKEL (reference sequence). The CDR3 loop spans 13 amino acids. DNA for the CDR3: TGTGCCAGCAGCCAAGATCGCAGGGTCGGGCAGTTCTTC. This codes for CASSQDRRVGQFF.

This clone has a handful of counts. The chain links TRBV3-1 (or the pseudogene TRBV3-2) to TRBJ1-2, with D perhaps TRBD1 (6 bases). This CDR3 has 16 residues. V was shortened by 2 bases and J by 6 bases, with 19 bases between the two germline ends. In germline, CDR1 is LGHDT, CDR2 YNNKEL (reference sequence). The CDR3 sequence is CASSQSLGGRMHGYTF. CDR3 coding DNA: TGTGCCAGCAGCCAATCATTGGGGGGGCGCATGCATGGCTACACCTTC.

The rearrangement links TRBV25-1 to TRBJ2-3, with TRBD2 matching 8 bases. The CDR3 length is 16 residues. CDR1 and CDR2 (germline): MGHDK, SYGVNS. J lost 3 bases, V lost 5 bases, and 10 bases had no gene match. CDR3 sequence: CASSKGSGSATDTQYF. Written as DNA, the CDR3 is TGTGCCAGCAGTAAAGGGAGCGGGAGCGCGACAGATACGCAGTATTTT.

This chain connects TRBV4-2 to TRBJ2-1, with 14 bases that match TRBD2. V lost 4 bases, J lost 4 bases, and 6 bases stayed unmatched. The CDR3 has 17 residues. Germline CDR1 reads LGHNA; CDR2 reads YNFKEQ. The CDR3 sequence: CASSLGTSGSVYNEQFF. The CDR3 region has the DNA TGTGCCAGCAGCCTGGGGACTAGCGGGAGTGTGTACAATGAGCAGTTCTTC.

There are a few counts of this clone. The chain combines TRBV9 with TRBJ1-1; the D is unclear. This CDR3 is 14 amino acids long. V lost 4 bases and J lost 0, with 10 bases in between. CDR1 and CDR2 (germline): SGDLS, YYNGEE. The CDR3 here is CASSPLPMNTEAFF. CDR3 sequence (DNA): TGTGCCAGCAGCCCCCTACCCATGAACACTGAAGCTTTCTTT.

The chain is built from TRBV4-1 and TRBJ2-7, with D unclear. The germline V and J ends were trimmed by 1 base and 0 bases, with 16 bases remaining between them. CDR3 length equals 17 residues. Germline CDR1 and CDR2: MGHRA and YSYEKL. The CDR3 loop reads CASSQVQTRRGSYEQYF. CDR3 DNA sequence: TGCGCCAGCAGCCAAGTCCAAACAAGAAGAGGCTCCTACGAGCAGTACTTC.

This chain joins TRBV7-6 and TRBJ2-2, with a possible D match to TRBD2 (5 bases). The CDR3 loop spans 15 amino acids. V shed 6 bases and J shed 1 base, with 12 bases lying between them. Germline assignment: CDR1 SGHVS and CDR2 FNYEAQ. The CDR3 loop reads CASSPGIQNTGELFF. In DNA form, the CDR3 reads TGTGCCAGCAGTCCGGGGATACAGAACACCGGGGAGCTGTTTTTT.

V usage is TRBV5-1 and J usage is TRBJ1-1, with 10 positions matching TRBD1. Losses at the gene ends were 4 bases for V and 5 bases for J; bases not matched to a gene: 8. CDR1 is SGHRS, CDR2 YFSETQ, per germline. The CDR3 is made up of 15 amino acids. The CDR3 spells CASSLRTGGGTEAFF. DNA for the CDR3: TGCGCCAGCAGCCTTAGGACAGGGGGTGGTACTGAAGCTTTCTTT. Full variable domain (missing parts from reference TRBV5-1 and TRBJ1-1): KAGVTQTPRYLIKTRGQQVTLSCSPISGHRSVSWYQQTPGQGLQFLFEYFSETQRNKGNFPGRFSGRQFSNSRSEMNVSTLELGDSALYLCASSLRTGGGTEAFFGQGTRLTVV.